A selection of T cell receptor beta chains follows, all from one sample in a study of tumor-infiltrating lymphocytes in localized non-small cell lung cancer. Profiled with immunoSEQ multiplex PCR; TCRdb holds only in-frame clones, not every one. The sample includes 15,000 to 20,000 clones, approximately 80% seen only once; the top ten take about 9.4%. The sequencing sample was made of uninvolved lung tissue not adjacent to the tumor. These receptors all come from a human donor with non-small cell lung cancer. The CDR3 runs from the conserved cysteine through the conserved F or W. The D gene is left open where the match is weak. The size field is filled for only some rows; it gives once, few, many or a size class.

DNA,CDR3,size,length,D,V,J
TGTGCCAGCAGTCTGGGGAACTATGGCTACACCTTC,CASSLGNYGYTF,.,12,.,TRBV6-1,TRBJ1-2
TGCGCCAGTAAAACCGGGACAACGAACACTGAAGCTTTCTTT,CASKTGTTNTEAFF,few,14,.,TRBV5-1,TRBJ1-1
TGTGCCAGTAGTCACCGGGGGCGCAGCTCCACTGAAGCTTTCTTT,CASSHRGRSSTEAFF,.,15,.,TRBV19,TRBJ1-1
TGCGCCAGCAGCTTGGGACAGGGAAAAGATACGCAGTATTTT,CASSLGQGKDTQYF,.,14,TRBD1,TRBV5-1,TRBJ2-3
TGTGCCACCAGCAGAGATATCCGGGAGGAAAAACTGTTTTTT,CATSRDIREEKLFF,.,14,.,TRBV15,TRBJ1-4
TGCGCCAGCAGCTTGTTGTCCCTAGAAGACGAGCAGTACTTC,CASSLLSLEDEQYF,few,14,.,TRBV5-1,TRBJ2-7
TGTGCCAGCAGTTTAGGACTAGCGGGATTGGGTCCCTACAATGAGCAGTTCTTC,CASSLGLAGLGPYNEQFF,.,18,TRBD2,TRBV2,TRBJ2-1
TGTGCCAGCAGCTTGGCCATGAGAGAACAAGAGACCCAGTACTTC,CASSLAMREQETQYF,once,15,.,TRBV5-5,TRBJ2-5
TGTGCCAGCAGCCAAGGGACAGCCTCATACAATGAGCAGTTCTTC,CASSQGTASYNEQFF,.,15,.,TRBV14,TRBJ2-1
TGTGCCAGCAGCTTTGATCGGAAAAGGTACACTGAAGCTTTCTTT,CASSFDRKRYTEAFF,.,15,.,TRBV5-4,TRBJ1-1
TGTGCCAGCAGCTTGCAGGCGTCACGAGATACGCAGTATTTT,CASSLQASRDTQYF,once,14,.,TRBV5-4,TRBJ2-3
TGTGCCAGCAACAACGAGGGGGCGGAGACCCAGTACTTC,CASNNEGAETQYF,.,13,TRBD1,TRBV5-5,TRBJ2-5
TGTGCCAGTAGTATTTCAGGGGCTAGGAACGAGCAGTACTTC,CASSISGARNEQYF,.,14,.,TRBV19,TRBJ2-7
TGCGCCAGCAGCTTGGGATGGTTAGATACGCAGTATTTT,CASSLGWLDTQYF,.,13,.,TRBV5-1,TRBJ2-3
TGTGCCTGGAGTGGACAGGGCGCCGGGGAGCTGTTTTTT,CAWSGQGAGELFF,large,13,TRBD1,TRBV30,TRBJ2-2
TGCGCCAGCAGCCTGGGACCGGACATTCTGAACACTGAAGCTTTCTTT,CASSLGPDILNTEAFF,.,16,.,TRBV5-1,TRBJ1-1
TGTGCCAGCAGCGTAGGGGTGGGGAGCACAGATACGCAGTATTTT,CASSVGVGSTDTQYF,.,15,.,TRBV9,TRBJ2-3
TGTGCCACCAGCCCAGGAGGAGACACCATATATTTT,CATSPGGDTIYF,few,12,.,TRBV15,TRBJ1-3
TGCGCCAGCAGGACGGGACTTTCGACCTACGAGCAGTACTTC,CASRTGLSTYEQYF,.,14,.,TRBV10-2,TRBJ2-7
TGTGCCAGCAGTGACCTCCCGGCCAGGGGCCCCTACGAGCAGTACTTC,CASSDLPARGPYEQYF,.,16,.,TRBV28,TRBJ2-7
TGCGCCAGCAGCTTGGACGCCCGGAGGAGGGAATTGAATGAGCAGTTCTTC,CASSLDARRRELNEQFF,.,17,.,TRBV5-1,TRBJ2-1
TGTGCCAGCAGCATTACAGGGGGGAGCACAGATACGCAGTATTTT,CASSITGGSTDTQYF,.,15,TRBD1,TRBV7-2,TRBJ2-3
TGTGCCAGCAGTGAATTGGGGGATACTCCTCAGGCCCAGCATTTT,CASSELGDTPQAQHF,.,15,.,TRBV6-1,TRBJ1-5
TGTGCCAGCAGCTCCACAGGGGTGCCAGAGACCCAGTACTTC,CASSSTGVPETQYF,once,14,TRBD1,TRBV7-7,TRBJ2-5
TGTGCCTGGAATGGTTTCGGCACAGATACGCAGTATTTT,CAWNGFGTDTQYF,medium-sized,13,.,TRBV30,TRBJ2-3
TGTGCCAGCAGTTCACATACTAGCGGGAGCACAGATACGCAGTATTTT,CASSSHTSGSTDTQYF,.,16,TRBD2,TRBV27,TRBJ2-3